Below, 26 T cell receptor beta chains from the same sample are listed, as sequenced in a study of beta chain features in type 1 diabetes. Every isolated RNA sample was fully reverse transcribed, so sequencing captured expressed TCRB transcripts. Measured with immunoSEQ multiplex PCR; TCRdb has only the in-frame clones, and not every one. This sample has over 700,000 clones, with roughly a sixth found just once. Sequenced: naive CD4+ T cells from blood. These receptors were taken from a woman between 18 and 29 years old in good health.

V is TRBV28 and J is TRBJ2-1; TRBD2 agrees at 11 bases. J gave up 1 base and V 4 bases, and 6 bases lay outside the gene matches. There are 17 residues in the CDR3. Germline V CDR1 and CDR2: MDHEN, SYDVKM. The CDR3 sequence: CASSSLTSGSSYNEQFF. The CDR3 DNA is TGTGCCAGCAGTTCACTCACTAGCGGGAGTTCCTACAATGAGCAGTTCTTC.

This clone was picked up a small number of times. This chain joins TRBV5-4 and TRBJ2-5; TRBD2 matches at 11 bases. V lost 5 bases, J lost 7 bases, and 7 bases stayed unmatched. The V gene's germline CDR1 is SGHNT and CDR2 YYREEE (reference sequence). The CDR3 has 14 amino acids. Here the CDR3 DNA reads TGTGCCAGCAGTGACGGGACTAGCGGCTGGACCCAGTACTTC. Protein sequence: CASSDGTSGWTQYF.

The chain uses TRBV5-6 and TRBJ1-2, with 9 bases fitting TRBD1. This CDR3 is built from 12 residues. Germline V CDR1 and CDR2: SGHDT, YYEEEE. J gave up 10 bases and V 0 bases, and 1 base lay outside the gene matches. CDR3: CASSLGTGAYTF. In DNA form, the CDR3 reads TGTGCCAGCAGCTTGGGGACAGGGGCCTACACCTTC. Looking up the rest from reference TRBV5-6 and TRBJ1-2 gives the full variable domain: DAGVTQSPTHLIKTRGQQVTLRCSPKSGHDTVSWYQQALGQGPQFIFQYYEEEERQRGNFPDRFSGHQFPNYSSELNVNALLLGDSALYLCASSLGTGAYTFGSGTRLTVV.

In this sample, this clone turned up a few times. The V call is TRBV25-1, the J call TRBJ2-5; TRBD1 is a possible D gene (6 bases). Trimming cost V 6 bases and J 4 bases, with 12 bases left between them. The CDR3 has 13 residues. Germline V lookup: CDR1 MGHDK, CDR2 SYGVNS. The CDR3 DNA is TGTGCCAGCAGACAGGGTAGGGGAGAGACCCAGTACTTC. It is translated as CASRQGRGETQYF.

With regard to this clone: This sample includes further DNA sequences coding for the same CDR3. The rearrangement links TRBV6-6 to TRBJ2-4; D is undetermined. V dropped 6 bases and J dropped 1 base, with 10 bases sitting between them. The CDR3 consists of 14 residues. Germline loops: CDR1 MNHNY, CDR2 SVGAGI (reference sequence). CDR3 in DNA: TGTGCCAGCAGGAGGTCGGCGGCCAAAAACATTCAGTACTTC. Translating it yields CASRRSAAKNIQYF.

In this sample, this clone turned up a few times. The same CDR3 can be traced to other DNA sequences in this sample. The CDR3 here is CAISESSGTDTQYF. The CDR3 DNA reads TGTGCCATCAGTGAGTCATCAGGCACAGATACGCAGTATTTT. This sequence joins TRBV10-3 and TRBJ2-3; unclear D gene. The V end was cut by 0 bases, the J end by 1 base, with 5 bases between. The CDR3 contains 14 residues. Germline CDR1 reads ENHRY; CDR2 reads SYGVKD.

The chain couples TRBV18 to TRBJ2-2; D is possibly TRBD1 (5 bases). With 3 bases removed from V and 0 bases from J, the gap between germline ends came to 11 bases. CDR3 length: 16 amino acids. CDR1 and CDR2 (germline): KGHSH, LQKENI. CDR3 region: CASSPRQSANTGELFF. In DNA form, the CDR3 reads TGTGCCAGCTCACCTCGACAGAGTGCGAACACCGGGGAGCTGTTTTTT.

This clone was recorded a few times. The chain couples TRBV5-1 to TRBJ1-4; no firm D call. There are 13 residues in the CDR3. Trimming stripped 2 bases from V and 6 bases from J, with 8 bases between. The V gene's germline CDR1 is SGHRS and CDR2 YFSETQ. The CDR3 reads CASSLLRDEKLFF. CDR3 nucleotides: TGCGCCAGCAGCTTACTACGAGATGAAAAACTGTTTTTT.

The chain employs TRBV25-1 and TRBJ1-5, with TRBD1 matching 9 bases. The CDR3 totals 16 residues. V lost 3 bases and J lost 1; bases outside the gene matches: 4. CDR1 and CDR2 (germline): MGHDK, SYGVNS. CDR3: CASSESGTGSNQPQHF. Here the CDR3 DNA reads TGTGCCAGCAGTGAGTCCGGGACAGGGAGCAATCAGCCCCAGCATTTT.

The sample holds many counts of this clone. At one boundary the junction diverges from the germline segment, which might be a read error. This chain uses TRBV28 with TRBJ2-6, with D possibly matching TRBD1 (5 bases). The length of the CDR3 is 13 residues. Germline assignment: CDR1 MDHEN and CDR2 SYDVKM. CDR3 bases: TGTGCAAGCAGGGTGCCTGGGGCCAACGTCCTGACTTTC. Protein product: CASRVPGANVLTF.

This clone has only a few counts. V usage is TRBV28 and J usage is TRBJ1-5; D possibly corresponds to TRBD1 (6 bases). CDR3 size: 14 residues. V lost 11 bases and J lost 7, with 21 bases in between. The germline V gene has CDR1 MDHEN and CDR2 SYDVKM. In DNA, the CDR3 is TGTGCCGGGGCCCAGGGGACTCGTCACCAGCCCCAGCATTTT. Translation gives CAGAQGTRHQPQHF.

The rearrangement joins TRBV7-2 to TRBJ2-7; 9 bases line up with TRBD2. The trim removed 2 bases at V and 1 base at J, leaving 12 bases unmatched. There are 18 residues in the CDR3. CDR1 is SGHTA and CDR2 is FQGNSA in the germline V gene. The CDR3 nucleotides are TGTGCCAGCAGCTTAAGGTCGATAGCGGGAGTACAGTCCTACGAGCAGTACTTC. Amino acids: CASSLRSIAGVQSYEQYF.

V gene TRBV6-6 combines with J gene TRBJ2-5; 11 positions match TRBD2. After removal of 6 bases from V and 5 bases from J, the junction contained 5 bases not matched to a gene. Germline loops: CDR1 MNHNY, CDR2 SVGAGI (reference sequence). The CDR3 runs 14 residues. This CDR3 reads CASRRGLAGETQYF. The CDR3 coding sequence is TGTGCCAGCAGACGAGGACTAGCGGGCGAGACCCAGTACTTC.

The rearrangement uses TRBV7-3 and TRBJ2-3; D unclear. Germline V gene lookup returns CDR1 SGHTA and CDR2 FQGTGA. The CDR3 runs to 14 residues. Trimming took off 6 bases at V and 6 bases at J, with 16 bases between the two ends. CDR3 residues: CASSPRGGSDTQYF. The CDR3 DNA follows: TGTGCCAGCAGTCCACGTGGCGGATCGGATACGCAGTATTTT.

This chain uses TRBV9 with TRBJ2-1; 7 bases are a match to TRBD2. V shed 3 bases, J shed 5 bases, and the junction held 8 bases outside the gene matches. CDR1 is SGDLS, CDR2 YYNGEE, per germline. The CDR3 has 15 amino acids. This chain's CDR3 is CASSAGSGTNNEQFF. For the CDR3, the DNA is TGTGCCAGCAGCGCCGGGAGCGGGACTAACAATGAGCAGTTCTTC.

The chain combines TRBV19 with TRBJ1-5; D uncertain. This CDR3 comprises 15 residues. The germline V gene has CDR1 LNHDA and CDR2 SQIVND (reference sequence). Trimming took 4 bases from V and 5 from J, leaving 15 bases between them. CDR3 in amino acids: CASSTRRELHQPQHF. The CDR3 DNA reads as TGTGCCAGTAGTACCAGACGGGAGTTGCATCAGCCCCAGCATTTT.

Note on this clone: Other DNA sequences in this sample translate to the same CDR3. The CDR3 region is CASSSTGGTEAFF. For the CDR3, the DNA is TGTGCCAGCAGTTCCACGGGGGGCACTGAAGCTTTCTTT. This rearrangement joins TRBV6-5 to TRBJ1-1; possibly TRBD1 for D (5 bases). The V gene's germline CDR1 is MNHEY and CDR2 SVGAGI. Deletions cut 4 bases from V and 4 bases from J, with 10 bases between. The CDR3 totals 13 residues.

This clone was seen a few times. This chain uses TRBV6-1 with TRBJ1-1; no clear D. CDR1 and CDR2 (germline): MNHNS, SASEGT. V was clipped by 6 bases and J by 2 bases, with 13 bases between them. CDR3 length equals 14 residues. The CDR3 reads CASSNELINTEAFF. DNA of the CDR3: TGTGCCAGCAGCAACGAGCTCATAAACACTGAAGCTTTCTTT.

This clone was detected only a few times. The V gene is TRBV18, the J gene TRBJ2-6, with D perhaps matching TRBD2 (6 bases). The germline V gene encodes CDR1 KGHSH and CDR2 LQKENI. Trimming left V 1 base short and J 0 bases short, with 10 bases between. There are 17 residues in the CDR3. CDR3 bases: TGTGCCAGCTCACCACTGGGACTCAGCTCTGGGGCCAACGTCCTGACTTTC. It specifies CASSPLGLSSGANVLTF.

The chain carries TRBV5-8 and TRBJ2-3; D is unresolved. CDR3 size: 12 residues. V gave up 4 bases and J gave up 1 base, with 4 bases separating them. The germline V gene has CDR1 SGHTS and CDR2 YDEGEE. The CDR3 spells CASSMGTDTQYF. The CDR3 DNA sequence: TGTGCCAGCAGCATGGGCACAGATACGCAGTATTTT.

The chain carries TRBV6-6 and TRBJ2-5, with D perhaps matching TRBD2 (6 bases). CDR1 is MNHNY, CDR2 SVGAGI, per germline (reference sequence). Trimming stripped 7 bases from V and 6 bases from J, with 15 bases between. This CDR3 has 13 amino acids. The CDR3 sequence is CASIPPGGKTQYF. The CDR3 bases are TGTGCCAGCATCCCCCCCGGAGGGAAGACCCAGTACTTC.

This rearrangement joins TRBV6-1 to TRBJ2-5; 11 bases line up with TRBD2. V lost 7 bases and J lost 3; bases outside the gene matches: 7. CDR1 is MNHNS, CDR2 SASEGT, per germline. The CDR3 sequence is 15 residues long. CDR3 region: CASTTGTSGKETQYF. The CDR3 region has the DNA TGTGCCAGCACTACCGGGACTAGCGGAAAAGAGACCCAGTACTTC.

This clone was found a few times. The chain has TRBV9 and TRBJ1-1; D not resolved. Between the trimmed V and J ends, which lost 0 bases and 0 bases, there was a span of 9 bases. Per germline, CDR1 SGDLS and CDR2 YYNGEE. CDR3 size: 15 residues. CDR3 residues: CASSVEVGMNTEAFF. CDR3 nucleotides: TGTGCCAGCAGCGTAGAGGTGGGAATGAACACTGAAGCTTTCTTT. Combining the CDR3 with reference TRBV9 and TRBJ1-1 gives the whole variable domain DSGVTQTPKHLITATGQRVTLRCSPRSGDLSVYWYQQSLDQGLQFLIQYYNGEERAKGNILERFSAQQFPDLHSELNLSSLELGDSALYFCASSVEVGMNTEAFFGQGTRLTVV.

The chain recombines TRBV6-6 with TRBJ2-3; a possible D gene is TRBD2 (5 bases). V was cut by 10 bases and J by 4 bases, with 21 bases left in between. This CDR3 spans 15 amino acids. CDR1 is MNHNY, CDR2 SVGAGI, per germline (reference sequence). CDR3 coding DNA: TGTGCCACGCAGCGACTAACCGTTCCCCCAGATACGCAGTATTTT. It yields the protein CATQRLTVPPDTQYF.

This clone was counted between two and nine times. This rearrangement joins TRBV7-2 to TRBJ2-5; no definite D call. The V end was cut by 2 bases, the J end by 1 base, with 5 bases between. Germline CDR1 reads SGHTA; CDR2 reads FQGNSA. This CDR3 is 13 amino acids long. The CDR3 DNA follows: TGTGCCAGCAGCTTAATACTCCAAGAGACCCAGTACTTC. Its protein product is CASSLILQETQYF.

This clone was seen more than once but under ten times. V gene TRBV6-6 combines with J gene TRBJ2-1; the D gene is possibly TRBD2 (6 bases). Trimming shortened V by 4 bases and J by 6 bases, and 19 bases separated the two germline ends. In germline, CDR1 is MNHNY, CDR2 SVGAGI (reference sequence). The CDR3 has 16 residues. The CDR3 region is CASSLSAGRGPNEQFF. CDR3 DNA: TGTGCCAGCAGTTTGTCAGCGGGTAGAGGTCCCAATGAGCAGTTCTTC.